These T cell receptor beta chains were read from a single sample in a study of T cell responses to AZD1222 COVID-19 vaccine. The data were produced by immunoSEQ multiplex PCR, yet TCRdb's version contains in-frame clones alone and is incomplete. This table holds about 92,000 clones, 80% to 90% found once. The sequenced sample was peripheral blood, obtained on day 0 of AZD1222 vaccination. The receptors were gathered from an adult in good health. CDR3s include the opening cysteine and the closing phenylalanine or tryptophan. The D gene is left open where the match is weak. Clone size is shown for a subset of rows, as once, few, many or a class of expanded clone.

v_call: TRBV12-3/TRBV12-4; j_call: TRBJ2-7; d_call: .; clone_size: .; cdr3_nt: TGTGCCAGCAGTTTGGGGAAGGACTACGAGCAGTACTTC; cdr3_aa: CASSLGKDYEQYF
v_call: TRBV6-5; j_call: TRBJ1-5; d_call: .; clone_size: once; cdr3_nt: TGTGCCAGCACCCCCTCAGGCCTCGGGGGGCCCCAGCATTTT; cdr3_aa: CASTPSGLGGPQHF
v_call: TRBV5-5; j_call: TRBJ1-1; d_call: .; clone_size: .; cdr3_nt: TGTGCCAGCAGCTTGAGTGAGGGTGGAGGCACTGAAGCTTTCTTT; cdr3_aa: CASSLSEGGGTEAFF
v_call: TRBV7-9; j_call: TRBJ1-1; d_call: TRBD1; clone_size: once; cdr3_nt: TGTGCCAGCAGCGCAAGACAGGGGTTGAACACTGAAGCTTTCTTT; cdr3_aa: CASSARQGLNTEAFF
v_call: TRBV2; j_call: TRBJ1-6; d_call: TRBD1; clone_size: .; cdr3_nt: TGTGCCAGCACTGGGACAGTCATTAGATCACCCCTCCACTTT; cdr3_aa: CASTGTVIRSPLHF
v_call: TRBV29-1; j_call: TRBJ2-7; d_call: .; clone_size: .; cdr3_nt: TGCAGCGTCCTAGGCGTCGCAGGGGATCAGCAGTACTTC; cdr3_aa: CSVLGVAGDQQYF
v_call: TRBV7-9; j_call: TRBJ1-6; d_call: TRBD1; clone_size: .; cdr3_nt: TGTGCCAGCAGCTTAGAGGGGGCGACACCCCTCCACTTT; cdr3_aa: CASSLEGATPLHF
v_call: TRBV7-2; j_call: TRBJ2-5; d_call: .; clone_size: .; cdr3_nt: TGTGCCAGCAGCTTAGGTCGGGGAGTGGGGCAAGAGACCCAGTACTTC; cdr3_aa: CASSLGRGVGQETQYF
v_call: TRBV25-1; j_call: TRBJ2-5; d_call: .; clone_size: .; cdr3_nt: TGTGCCAGCAGTGGAACAGGAGTTGAGACCCAGTACTTC; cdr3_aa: CASSGTGVETQYF
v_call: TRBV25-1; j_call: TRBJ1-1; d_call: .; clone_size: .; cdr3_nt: TGTGCCAGCAGTGAATATCCGGGAGGGAGAGCTTTCTTT; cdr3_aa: CASSEYPGGRAFF
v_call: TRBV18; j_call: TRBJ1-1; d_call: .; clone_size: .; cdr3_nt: TGTGCCAGCTCACCAGGGACCGCCGAGACGGACACTGAAGCTTTCTTT; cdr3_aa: CASSPGTAETDTEAFF
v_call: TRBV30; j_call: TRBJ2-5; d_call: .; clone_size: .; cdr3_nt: TGTGCCTGGAGTGCCCCGCCCCAAGAGACCCAGTACTTC; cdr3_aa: CAWSAPPQETQYF
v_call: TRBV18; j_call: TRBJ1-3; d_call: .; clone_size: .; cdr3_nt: TGTGCCAGCTCACCGGACAGCTCTTACTCTGGAAACACCATATATTTT; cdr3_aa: CASSPDSSYSGNTIYF